This TCR beta chain appears in the sequencing data of a study of blood T cell repertoires in COVID-19. Original handling: Amplifying reference gene primers gave estimates of nucleated cell counts. Clones were read by immunoSEQ multiplex PCR, and TCRdb kept only the in-frame ones, dropping some. D and trimming were read from the DNA, whereas the V and J calls and clone size are those reported in that table. This sample yields 300,000 or so clones, of which around 89% are seen a single time; 5% to 7.5% belongs to the top ten. Germline lookup yields CDR1 SGHTA and CDR2 FQGTGA. Germline trimming cut 3 bases from V and 6 bases from J; bases unmatched to any gene: 7. This CDR3 has 15 residues.

The chain links TRBV7-3 to TRBJ2-7, with 11 bases matching TRBD1. This sequence originates from a man between 18 and 29 years old who had recovered from COVID-19. The sequencing input was peripheral blood. CDR3 sequence (DNA): TGTGCCAGCAGCTTTGAGGACAGGGGGCCTGTCGAGCAGTACTTC. It translates to CASSFEDRGPVEQYF.